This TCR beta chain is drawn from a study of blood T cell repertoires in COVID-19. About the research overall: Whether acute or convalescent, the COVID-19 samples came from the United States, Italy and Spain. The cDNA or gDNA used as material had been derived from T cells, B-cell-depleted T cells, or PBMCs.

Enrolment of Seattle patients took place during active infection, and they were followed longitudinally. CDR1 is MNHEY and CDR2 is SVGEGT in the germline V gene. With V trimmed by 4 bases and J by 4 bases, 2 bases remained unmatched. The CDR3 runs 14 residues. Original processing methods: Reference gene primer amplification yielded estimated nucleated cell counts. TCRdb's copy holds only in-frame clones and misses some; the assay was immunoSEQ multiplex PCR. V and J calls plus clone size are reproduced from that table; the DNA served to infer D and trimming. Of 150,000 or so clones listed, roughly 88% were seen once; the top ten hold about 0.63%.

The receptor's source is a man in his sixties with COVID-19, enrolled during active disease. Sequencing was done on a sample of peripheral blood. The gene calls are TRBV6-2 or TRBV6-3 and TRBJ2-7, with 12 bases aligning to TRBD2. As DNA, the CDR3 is TGTGCCAGCAGTTTACTAGCGGGAGGTTACGAGCAGTACTTC. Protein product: CASSLLAGGYEQYF.